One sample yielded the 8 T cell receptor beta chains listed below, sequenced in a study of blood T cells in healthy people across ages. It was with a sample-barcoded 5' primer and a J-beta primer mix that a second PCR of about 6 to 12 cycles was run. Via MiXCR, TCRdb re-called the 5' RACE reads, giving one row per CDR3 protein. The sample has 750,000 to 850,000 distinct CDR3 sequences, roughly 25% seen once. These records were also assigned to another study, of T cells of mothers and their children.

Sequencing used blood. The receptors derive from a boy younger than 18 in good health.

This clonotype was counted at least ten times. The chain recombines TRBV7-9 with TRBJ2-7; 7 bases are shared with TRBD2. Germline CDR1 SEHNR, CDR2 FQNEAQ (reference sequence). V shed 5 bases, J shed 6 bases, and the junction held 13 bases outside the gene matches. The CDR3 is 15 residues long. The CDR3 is CASSNPGPGGGEQYF. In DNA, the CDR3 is TGTGCCAGCAGCAACCCGGGCCCGGGAGGAGGCGAGCAGTACTTC.

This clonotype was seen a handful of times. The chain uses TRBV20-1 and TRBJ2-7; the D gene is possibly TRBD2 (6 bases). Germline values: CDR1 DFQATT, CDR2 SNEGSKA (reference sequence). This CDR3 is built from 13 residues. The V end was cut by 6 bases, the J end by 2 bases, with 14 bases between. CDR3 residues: CSAPLASAYEQYF. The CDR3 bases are TGCAGTGCCCCCCTCGCTAGCGCCTACGAGCAGTACTTC.

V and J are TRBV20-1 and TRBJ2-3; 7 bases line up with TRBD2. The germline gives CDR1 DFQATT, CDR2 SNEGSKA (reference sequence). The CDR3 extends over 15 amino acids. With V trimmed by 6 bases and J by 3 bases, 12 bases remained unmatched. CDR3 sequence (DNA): TGCAGTGCCCTAGAGGGAGGGAGAGGGACAGATACGCAGTATTTT. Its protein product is CSALEGGRGTDTQYF.

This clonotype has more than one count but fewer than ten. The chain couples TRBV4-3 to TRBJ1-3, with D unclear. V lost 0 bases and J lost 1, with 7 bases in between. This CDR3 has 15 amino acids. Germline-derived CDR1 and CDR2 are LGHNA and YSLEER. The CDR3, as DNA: TGCGCCAGCAGCCAAGATGGTGCTTCTGGAAACACCATATATTTT. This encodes CASSQDGASGNTIYF.

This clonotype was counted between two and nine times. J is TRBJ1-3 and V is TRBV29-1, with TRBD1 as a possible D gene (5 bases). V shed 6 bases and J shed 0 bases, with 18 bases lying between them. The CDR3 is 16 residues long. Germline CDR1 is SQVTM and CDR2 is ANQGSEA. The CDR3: CSVSGTARSSGNTIYF. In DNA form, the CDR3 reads TGCAGCGTCAGCGGGACGGCGAGAAGCTCTGGAAACACCATATATTTT.

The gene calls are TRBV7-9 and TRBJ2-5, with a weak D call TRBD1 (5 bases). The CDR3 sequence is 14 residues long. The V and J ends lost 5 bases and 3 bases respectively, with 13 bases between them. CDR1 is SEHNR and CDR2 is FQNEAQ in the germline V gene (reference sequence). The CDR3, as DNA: TGTGCCAGCAGCCAGGGAATCCTGAAAGAGACCCAGTACTTC. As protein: CASSQGILKETQYF.

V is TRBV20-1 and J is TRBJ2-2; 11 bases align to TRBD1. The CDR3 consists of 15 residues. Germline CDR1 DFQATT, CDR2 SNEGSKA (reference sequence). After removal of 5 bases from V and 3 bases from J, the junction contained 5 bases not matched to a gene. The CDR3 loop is CSAGTGGAYTGELFF. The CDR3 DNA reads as TGCAGTGCTGGGACAGGGGGAGCGTACACCGGGGAGCTGTTTTTT.

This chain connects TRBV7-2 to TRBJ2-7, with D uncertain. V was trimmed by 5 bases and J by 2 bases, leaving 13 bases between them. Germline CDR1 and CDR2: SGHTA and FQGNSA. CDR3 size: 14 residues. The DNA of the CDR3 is TGTGCCAGCAGCCAGGCAGGCCAGACCTACGAGCAGTACTTC. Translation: CASSQAGQTYEQYF.